This T cell receptor (beta chain) appears in the sequencing data of a study of blood T cell repertoires in COVID-19. Study-level information: The United States, Italy and Spain provided the acute and convalescent COVID-19 samples. Sources were T cells, B-cell-depleted T cells, or PBMCs; the material itself was cDNA or gDNA.

This clone has only one observation. The V gene lost 3 bases and the J gene lost 8 bases, with 9 bases spanning the gap. This CDR3 region has 12 residues. Per germline, CDR1 KGHDR and CDR2 SFDVKD. The assay was immunoSEQ multiplex PCR, and TCRdb's table has in-frame clones only and misses some. The repertoire includes tens of thousands of clones, approximately 81% of them detected once, and about 3% sits in the top ten. This TCR was recovered from a man aged 65 to 79 with COVID-19, enrolled during active disease. Material: peripheral blood. The chain is built from TRBV24-1 and TRBJ1-2; D gene unclear. CDR3 sequence: CATSDPSLGYTF. The CDR3 DNA sequence: TGTGCCACCAGTGATCCCTCCTTGGGCTACACCTTC.